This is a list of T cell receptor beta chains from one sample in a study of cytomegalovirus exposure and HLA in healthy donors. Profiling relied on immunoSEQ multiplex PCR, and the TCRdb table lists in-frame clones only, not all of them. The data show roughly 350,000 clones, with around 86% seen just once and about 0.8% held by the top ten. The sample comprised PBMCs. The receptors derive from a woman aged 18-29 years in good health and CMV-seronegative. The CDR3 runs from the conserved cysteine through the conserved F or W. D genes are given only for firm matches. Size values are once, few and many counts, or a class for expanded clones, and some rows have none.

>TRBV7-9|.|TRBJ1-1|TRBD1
TGTGCCAGTCAACAGGGGGCCGACACTGAAGCTTTCTTT
CASQQGADTEAFF
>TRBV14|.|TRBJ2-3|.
TGTGCCAGCCGCAGCGGGTTTGGGTCGGCGCAGTATTTT
CASRSGFGSAQYF
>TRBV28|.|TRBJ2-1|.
TGTGCCGGCAGGAGACTAGTTTCTGGTGAGCAGTTCTTC
CAGRRLVSGEQFF
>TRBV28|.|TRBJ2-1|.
TGTGCCAGCATCCGCAATGGGCTCAATGAGCAGTTCTTC
CASIRNGLNEQFF
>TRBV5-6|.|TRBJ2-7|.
TGTGCCAGCAGCTTGGTTGGAGGTCGGGAGCGCTACGAGCAGTACTTC
CASSLVGGRERYEQYF
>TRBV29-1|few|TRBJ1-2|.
TGCAGCGTTGAGCCGGGGAATAACTATGGCTACACCTTC
CSVEPGNNYGYTF
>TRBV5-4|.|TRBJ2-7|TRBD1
TGTGCCAGCAGCGGGGACAGCTACGAGCAGTACTTC
CASSGDSYEQYF
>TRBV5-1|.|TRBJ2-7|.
TGCGCCAGCAGCGTGGGAGCTGGCTACGAGCAGTACTTC
CASSVGAGYEQYF
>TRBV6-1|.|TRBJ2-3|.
TGTGCCAGCAGTGCAAAACACGGGAGCGGCACAGATACGCAGTATTTT
CASSAKHGSGTDTQYF
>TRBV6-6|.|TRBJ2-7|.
TGTGCCAGCAGTTACTCCCAGGTCAACTACGAGCAGTACTTC
CASSYSQVNYEQYF
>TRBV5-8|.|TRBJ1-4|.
TGTGCCAGCAGCTTGGGGGCGATTGGGGGCCTAAAAGAAAAACTGTTTTTT
CASSLGAIGGLKEKLFF
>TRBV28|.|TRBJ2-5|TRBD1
TGTGCCAGCAGTCCCACAGGGGCCCCCCAAGAGACCCAGTACTTC
CASSPTGAPQETQYF
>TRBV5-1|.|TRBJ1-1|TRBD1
TGCGCCAGCAGCCATAATACAGGGGCAGGCACTGAAGCTTTCTTT
CASSHNTGAGTEAFF
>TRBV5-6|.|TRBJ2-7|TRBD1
TGTGCCAGCAGCTCCGACAGGGAAGACCTCTACGAGCAGTACTTC
CASSSDREDLYEQYF
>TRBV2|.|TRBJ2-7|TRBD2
TGTGCCAGCACGATGGGACTAGCTCCCTACGAGCAGTACTTC
CASTMGLAPYEQYF
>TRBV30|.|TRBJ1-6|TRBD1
TGTGCCTGGAGCTTGATGGGACAGCAAAATTCACCCCTCCACTTT
CAWSLMGQQNSPLHF
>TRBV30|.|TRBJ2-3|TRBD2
TGTGCCTGGAGTGTACACGGTGGCGGGAGCAGTACAGATACGCAGTATTTT
CAWSVHGGGSSTDTQYF
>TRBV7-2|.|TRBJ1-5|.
TGTGCCAGCAGCCCAGGACAGAGCTATCAGCCCCAGCATTTT
CASSPGQSYQPQHF
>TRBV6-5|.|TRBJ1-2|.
TGTGCCAGCAGGGAGAACTATGGCTACACCTTC
CASRENYGYTF
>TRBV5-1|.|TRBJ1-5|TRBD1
TGCGCCAGCAGCCCCGGGACAGGGGGACGCGAGCCCCAGCATTTT
CASSPGTGGREPQHF
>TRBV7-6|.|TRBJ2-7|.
TGTGCCAGCAGCTTAGAGATTAGCGGAAACTACGAGCAGTACTTC
CASSLEISGNYEQYF
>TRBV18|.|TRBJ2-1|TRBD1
TGTGCCAGCTCACCCCCGGGACAGGGGGCATCTGAGCAGTTCTTC
CASSPPGQGASEQFF
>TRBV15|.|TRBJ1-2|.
TGTGCCACCAGCAGAGGAGGGGGACCGAACTATGGCTACACCTTC
CATSRGGGPNYGYTF
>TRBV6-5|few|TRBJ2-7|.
TGTGCCAGCAGCATTAGCGGATCGAAATACGAGCAGTACTTC
CASSISGSKYEQYF
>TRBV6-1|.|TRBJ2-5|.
TGTGCCAGCAGGATATCACCAGGGGAGACCCAGTACTTC
CASRISPGETQYF
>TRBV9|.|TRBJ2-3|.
TGTGCCAGCAGCGTAGCGGGAGTAGGAGATACGCAGTATTTT
CASSVAGVGDTQYF
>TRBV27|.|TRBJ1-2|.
TGTGCCAGCAGTTTAAGGGGTAGCCCCTATGGCTACACCTTC
CASSLRGSPYGYTF
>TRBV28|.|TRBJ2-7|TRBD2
TGTGCCAGCAGTTTAGGGGGGAGGGCCTACGAGCAGTACTTC
CASSLGGRAYEQYF
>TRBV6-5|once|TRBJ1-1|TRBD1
TGTGCCAGCAGTTACTCACGGGACAGGGGCCCAGCTTTCTTT
CASSYSRDRGPAFF
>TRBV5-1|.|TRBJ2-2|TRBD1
TGCGCCAGCAGCTCCAACGTTCGGACAGGGGGAACCGGGGAGCTGTTTTTT
CASSSNVRTGGTGELFF
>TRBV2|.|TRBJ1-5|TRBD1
TGTGCCAGCAGTGATGGGACAGGGAGGAATCAGCCCCAGCATTTT
CASSDGTGRNQPQHF
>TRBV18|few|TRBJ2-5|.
TGTGCCAGCACGACTAGTATGCAAGAGACCCAGTACTTC
CASTTSMQETQYF
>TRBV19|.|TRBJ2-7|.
TGTGCCAGTAGAGAGGTTGGCGGCTCCTACGAGCAGTACTTC
CASREVGGSYEQYF
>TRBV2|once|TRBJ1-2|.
TGTGCCAGCAGCGTACAGGGTCCCCTGGGCTATGGCTACACCTTC
CASSVQGPLGYGYTF
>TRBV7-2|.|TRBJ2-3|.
TGTGCCAGCCACCCGCGGAGCACAGATACGCAGTATTTT
CASHPRSTDTQYF
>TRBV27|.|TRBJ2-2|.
TGTGCCAGCAGCCTAAGTGGGTCGTGGGCTAACACCGGGGAGCTGTTTTTT
CASSLSGSWANTGELFF
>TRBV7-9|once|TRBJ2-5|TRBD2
TGTGCCAGCAGCCAACTAGCGGGAGCTGAAAAGGGGATCGAAGAGACCCAGTACTTC
CASSQLAGAEKGIEETQYF
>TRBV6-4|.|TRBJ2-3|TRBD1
TGTGCCAGCAGTGACTCGAGTGGAGACAGGGGCACAGATACGCAGTATTTT
CASSDSSGDRGTDTQYF
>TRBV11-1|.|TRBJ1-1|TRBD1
TGTGCCAGCAGCGTGACAGGGTCCCCTGAAGCTTTCTTT
CASSVTGSPEAFF
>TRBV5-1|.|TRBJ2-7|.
TGCGCCAGCAGCCCGATTCAAGGGACTGAGTACGAGCAGTACTTC
CASSPIQGTEYEQYF
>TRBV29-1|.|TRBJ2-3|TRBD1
TGCAGCTCAGCTCAGGGGGCGATAGATACGCAGTATTTT
CSSAQGAIDTQYF
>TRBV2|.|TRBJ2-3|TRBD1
TGTGCCAGCGGAGGGACAGGCCCGGTTACGCAGTATTTT
CASGGTGPVTQYF
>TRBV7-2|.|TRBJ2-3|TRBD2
TGTGCCAGCAGCTTAGAAGCGGGAGGATGGACAGATACGCAGTATTTT
CASSLEAGGWTDTQYF
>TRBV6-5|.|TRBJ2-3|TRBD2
TGTGCCAGCCGACTAGCGGGAGTCGGCACAGATACGCAGTATTTT
CASRLAGVGTDTQYF
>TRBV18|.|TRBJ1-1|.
TGTGCCAGCTCGCTACAGGGTTGGGACACTGAAGCTTTCTTT
CASSLQGWDTEAFF